This TCR beta chain stems from a study of cytomegalovirus exposure and HLA in healthy donors. Study overall: Genotyping of some 400 donors showed that about 84% belonged to the Caucasian-associated ancestry cluster.

The PCR contained 60 Vbeta and 13 Jbeta primers. Measured with immunoSEQ multiplex PCR; TCRdb has only the in-frame clones, and not every one. This table has about 160,000 clones, roughly 80% appearing once. Findings of the study overall: Later analysis demonstrated an association between a missense DCLRE1C variant and TCR beta V- and J-gene trimming. In an earlier analysis, in approximately 630 donors, most V segments appeared productive either ~87% or ~30% of the time.

These donors, healthy bone marrow donors, were studied. With respect to this clone: The antigen remains unidentified.

Per germline, CDR1 SGHVS and CDR2 FNYEAQ. The CDR3 runs to 13 residues. Trimming left V 4 bases short and J 2 bases short, with 8 bases between. The TCR sequence derives from a girl aged 2 to 9 in good health and CMV-seropositive. Specimen: PBMCs. This chain connects TRBV7-6 to TRBJ2-5, with D tentatively TRBD2 (5 bases). Here the CDR3 DNA reads TGTGCCAGCAGCTCGAGACTACAAGAGACCCAGTACTTC. Translation gives CASSSRLQETQYF.